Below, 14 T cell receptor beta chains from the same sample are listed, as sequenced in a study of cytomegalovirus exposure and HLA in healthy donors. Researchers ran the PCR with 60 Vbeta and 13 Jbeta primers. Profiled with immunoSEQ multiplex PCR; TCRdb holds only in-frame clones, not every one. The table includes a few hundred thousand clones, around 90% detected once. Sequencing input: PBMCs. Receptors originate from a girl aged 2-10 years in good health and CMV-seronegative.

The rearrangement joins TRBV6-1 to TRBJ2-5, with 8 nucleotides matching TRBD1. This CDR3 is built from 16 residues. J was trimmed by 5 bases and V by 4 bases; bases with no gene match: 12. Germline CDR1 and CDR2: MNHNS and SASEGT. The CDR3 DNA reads TGTGCCAGCAGTGTGCTATCCCGGACAGGGCGGGAGACCCAGTACTTC. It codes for CASSVLSRTGRETQYF.

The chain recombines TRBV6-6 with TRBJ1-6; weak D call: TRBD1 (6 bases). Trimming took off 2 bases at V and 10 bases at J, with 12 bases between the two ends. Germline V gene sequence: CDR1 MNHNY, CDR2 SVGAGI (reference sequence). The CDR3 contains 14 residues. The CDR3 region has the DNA TGTGCCAGCAGTTACGGGGACATCCAGTCACCCCTCCACTTT. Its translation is CASSYGDIQSPLHF.

The CDR3 coding sequence is TGTGCCAGCAGCCCTCTCGGGGAGCGTCCCTCCTACAATGAGCAGTTCTTC. Translating gives CASSPLGERPSYNEQFF. The V and J genes are TRBV7-9 and TRBJ2-1, with TRBD2 as a possible D gene (5 bases). Trimming removed 5 bases from V and 0 bases from J, with 17 bases in between. Germline assignment: CDR1 SEHNR and CDR2 FQNEAQ (reference sequence). This CDR3 spans 17 amino acids.

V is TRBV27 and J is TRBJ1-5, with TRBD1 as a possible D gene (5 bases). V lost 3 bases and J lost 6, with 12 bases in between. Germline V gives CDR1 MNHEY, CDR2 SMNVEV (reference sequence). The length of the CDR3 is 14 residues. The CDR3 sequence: CASSFAGVSQPQHF. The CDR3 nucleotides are TGTGCCAGCAGTTTTGCGGGGGTCAGTCAGCCCCAGCATTTT.

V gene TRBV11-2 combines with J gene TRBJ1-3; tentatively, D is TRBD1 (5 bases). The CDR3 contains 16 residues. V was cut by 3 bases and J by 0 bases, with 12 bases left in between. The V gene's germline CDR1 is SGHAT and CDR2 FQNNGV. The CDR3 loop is CASSFTDRTSGNTIYF. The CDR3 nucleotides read TGTGCCAGCAGCTTTACCGACAGAACCTCTGGAAACACCATATATTTT.

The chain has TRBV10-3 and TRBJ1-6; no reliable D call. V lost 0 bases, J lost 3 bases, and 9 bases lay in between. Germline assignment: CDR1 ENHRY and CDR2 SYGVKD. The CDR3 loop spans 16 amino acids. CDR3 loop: CAISESFGGYNSPLHF. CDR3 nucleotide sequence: TGTGCCATCAGTGAGTCATTCGGTGGCTATAATTCACCCCTCCACTTT.

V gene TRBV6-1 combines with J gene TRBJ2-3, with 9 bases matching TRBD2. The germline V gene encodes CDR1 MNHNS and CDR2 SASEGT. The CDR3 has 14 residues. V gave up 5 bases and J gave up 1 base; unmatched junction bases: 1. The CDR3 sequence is CASSLAGGTDTQYF. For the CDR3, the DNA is TGTGCCAGCAGTTTAGCGGGGGGCACAGATACGCAGTATTTT.

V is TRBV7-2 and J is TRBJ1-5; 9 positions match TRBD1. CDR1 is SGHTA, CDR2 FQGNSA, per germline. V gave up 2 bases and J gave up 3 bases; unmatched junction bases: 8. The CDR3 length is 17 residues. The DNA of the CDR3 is TGTGCCAGCAGCTTATCAGGGACAGGGAAAATCAATCAGCCCCAGCATTTT. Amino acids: CASSLSGTGKINQPQHF.

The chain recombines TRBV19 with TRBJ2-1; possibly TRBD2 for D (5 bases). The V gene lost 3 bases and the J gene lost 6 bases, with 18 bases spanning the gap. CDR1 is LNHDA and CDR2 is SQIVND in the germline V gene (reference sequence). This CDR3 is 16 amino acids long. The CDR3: CASSIALASLANEQFF. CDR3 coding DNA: TGTGCCAGTAGTATTGCCCTCGCTAGCCTTGCCAATGAGCAGTTCTTC.

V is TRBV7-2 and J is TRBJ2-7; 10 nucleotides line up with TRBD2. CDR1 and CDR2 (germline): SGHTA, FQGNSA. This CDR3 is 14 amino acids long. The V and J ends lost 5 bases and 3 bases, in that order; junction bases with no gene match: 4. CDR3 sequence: CASSKGLAIYEQYF. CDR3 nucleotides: TGTGCCAGCAGCAAGGGACTAGCGATCTACGAGCAGTACTTC.

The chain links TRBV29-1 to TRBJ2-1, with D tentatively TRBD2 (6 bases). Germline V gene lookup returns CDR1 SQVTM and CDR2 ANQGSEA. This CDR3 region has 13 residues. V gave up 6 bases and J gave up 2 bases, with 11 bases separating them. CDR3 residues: CSVGDFAYNEQFF. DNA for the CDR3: TGCAGCGTGGGGGACTTTGCCTACAATGAGCAGTTCTTC.

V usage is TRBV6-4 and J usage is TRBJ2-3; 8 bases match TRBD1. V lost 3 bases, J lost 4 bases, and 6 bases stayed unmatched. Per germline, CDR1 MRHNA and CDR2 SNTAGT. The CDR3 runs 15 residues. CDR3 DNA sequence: TGTGCCAGCAGTGAGGGCAGGGGGCGATCAGATACGCAGTATTTT. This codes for CASSEGRGRSDTQYF.

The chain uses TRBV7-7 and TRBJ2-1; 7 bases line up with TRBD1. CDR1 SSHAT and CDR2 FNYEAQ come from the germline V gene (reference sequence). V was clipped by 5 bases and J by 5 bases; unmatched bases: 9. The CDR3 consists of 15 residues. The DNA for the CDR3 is TGTGCCAGCAGCCGAGACAGGGTTAGGGACAATGAGCAGTTCTTC. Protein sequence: CASSRDRVRDNEQFF.

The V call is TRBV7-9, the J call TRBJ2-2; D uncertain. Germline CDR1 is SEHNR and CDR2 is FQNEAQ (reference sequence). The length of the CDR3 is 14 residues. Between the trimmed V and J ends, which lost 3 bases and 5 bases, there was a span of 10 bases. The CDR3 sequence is CASSFPPGTGELFF. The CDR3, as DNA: TGTGCCAGCAGCTTCCCCCCCGGGACCGGGGAGCTGTTTTTT.